The source of this T cell receptor beta chain is a study of regulatory T cells in long-lasting Graves disease. Study background: Newly diagnosed Graves' patients took antithyroid drugs under 3 months. Notes on the study in general: Gene preferences differed: TRBV28, TRBJ1-2, TRBJ2-5 in persistent cases. Researchers examined only peripheral blood and not thyroid tissue.

Time point of the sample: newly diagnosed GD, antithyroid drugs for less than 3 months. Researchers made the TCR library from RNA that was extracted from PBMCs. This clonotype was counted many times. Its antigen is currently unknown. CDR3-region Arm-PCR and iRepertoire HTBI primers produced the TCR beta libraries. TCRdb passed the multiplex PCR reads through MiXCR, listing each CDR3 protein once. Seen here are about 470,000 distinct CDR3 sequences, 15% to 20% observed once, and the top ten hold 9.5% to 15%. The CDR3 is 13 residues long. V dropped 4 bases and J dropped 12 bases, with 16 bases sitting between them. Germline lookup yields CDR1 SGHAT and CDR2 FQNNGV. Separately, the same data were catalogued under a study of T cells in Graves' hyperthyroidism and ophthalmopathy. Turning to that study: Most thyroid-expanded clonotypes above 0.001 were also found in blood.

The sequences come from peripheral blood mononuclear cells (PBMCs), collected at new diagnosis, from a patient treated with antithyroid drugs. This receptor was taken from a man aged 35 to 55 with Graves disease. This chain uses TRBV11-2 with TRBJ2-4; D perhaps matches TRBD1 (6 bases). CDR3 coding DNA: TGTGCCAGCAGCTCCCAGATCCAGGGGAGTCAGTACTTC. Its protein is CASSSQIQGSQYF. The whole variable domain, remainder taken from reference TRBV11-2 and TRBJ2-4, is EAGVAQSPRYKIIEKRQSVAFWCNPISGHATLYWYQQILGQGPKLLIQFQNNGVVDDSQLPKDRFSAERLKGVDSTLKIQPAKLEDSAVYLCASSSQIQGSQYFGAGTRLSVL.